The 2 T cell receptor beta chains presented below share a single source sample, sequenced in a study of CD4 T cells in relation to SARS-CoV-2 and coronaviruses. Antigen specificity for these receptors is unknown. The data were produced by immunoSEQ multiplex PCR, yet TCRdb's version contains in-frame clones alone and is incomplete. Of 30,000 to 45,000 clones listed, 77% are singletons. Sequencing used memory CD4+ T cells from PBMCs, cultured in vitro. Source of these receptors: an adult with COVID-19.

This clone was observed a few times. CDR3 loop: CSVVGTHYEQYF. The CDR3 region has the DNA TGCAGCGTTGTGGGGACGCACTACGAGCAGTACTTC. The chain employs TRBV29-1 and TRBJ2-7; TRBD1 or TRBD2 may be the D gene (5 bases each). Trimming shortened V by 4 bases and J by 3 bases, and 10 bases separated the two germline ends. Germline-derived CDR1 and CDR2 are SQVTM and ANQGSEA. The CDR3 is made up of 12 amino acids.

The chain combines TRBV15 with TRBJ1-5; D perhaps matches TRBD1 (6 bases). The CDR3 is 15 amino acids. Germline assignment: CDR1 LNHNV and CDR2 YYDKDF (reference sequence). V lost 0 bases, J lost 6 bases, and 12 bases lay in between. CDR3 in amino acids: CATSRDQQGRQPQHF. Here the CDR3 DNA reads TGTGCCACCAGCAGAGATCAACAGGGACGTCAGCCCCAGCATTTT.